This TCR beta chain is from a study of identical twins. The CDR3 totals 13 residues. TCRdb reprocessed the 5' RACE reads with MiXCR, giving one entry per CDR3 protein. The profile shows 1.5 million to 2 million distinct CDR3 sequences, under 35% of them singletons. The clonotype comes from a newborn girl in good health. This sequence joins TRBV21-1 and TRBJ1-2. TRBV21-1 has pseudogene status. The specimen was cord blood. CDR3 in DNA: TGTGCCAGCAGCATAAGACAAAACTATGGCTACACCTTC. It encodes CASSIRQNYGYTF.